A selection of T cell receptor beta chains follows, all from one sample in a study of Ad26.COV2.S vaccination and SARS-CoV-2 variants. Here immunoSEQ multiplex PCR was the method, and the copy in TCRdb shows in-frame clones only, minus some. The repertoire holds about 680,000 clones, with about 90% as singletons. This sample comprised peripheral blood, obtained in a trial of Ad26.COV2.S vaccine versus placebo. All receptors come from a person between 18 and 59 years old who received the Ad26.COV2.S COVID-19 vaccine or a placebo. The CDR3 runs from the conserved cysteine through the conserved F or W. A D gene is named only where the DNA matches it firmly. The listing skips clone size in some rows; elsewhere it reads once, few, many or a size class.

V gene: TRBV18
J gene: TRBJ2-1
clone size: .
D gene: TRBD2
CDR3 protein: CASSPRLADYNEQFF
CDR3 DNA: TGTGCCAGCTCACCAAGACTAGCGGACTACAATGAGCAGTTCTTC

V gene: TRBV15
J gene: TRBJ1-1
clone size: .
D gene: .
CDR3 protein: CATSRDLGHLATEAFF
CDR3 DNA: TGTGCCACCAGCAGAGATCTGGGACACCTGGCCACTGAAGCTTTCTTT

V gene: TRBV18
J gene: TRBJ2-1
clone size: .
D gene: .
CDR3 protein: CASSPVSSYNEQFF
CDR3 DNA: TGTGCCAGCTCACCAGTCAGCTCCTACAATGAGCAGTTCTTC

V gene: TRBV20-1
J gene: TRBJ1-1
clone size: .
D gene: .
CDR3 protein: CSTSKGTEAFF
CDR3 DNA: TGCAGTACCTCTAAGGGCACTGAAGCTTTCTTT

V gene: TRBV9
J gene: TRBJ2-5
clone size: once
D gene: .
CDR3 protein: CASSPSVGLETQYF
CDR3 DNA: TGTGCCAGCAGCCCTAGTGTGGGGCTAGAGACCCAGTACTTC

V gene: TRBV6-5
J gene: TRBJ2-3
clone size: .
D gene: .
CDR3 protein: CASAALDTQYF
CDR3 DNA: TGTGCCAGCGCGGCCCTCGATACGCAGTATTTT

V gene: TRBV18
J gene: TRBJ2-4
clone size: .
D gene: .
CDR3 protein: CASSRNEQSDIQYF
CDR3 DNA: TGTGCCAGCTCACGCAACGAGCAATCGGACATTCAGTACTTC

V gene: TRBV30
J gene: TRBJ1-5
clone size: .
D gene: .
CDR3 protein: CAWSTAGTSQPQHF
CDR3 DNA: TGTGCCTGGAGTACCGCGGGAACGAGTCAGCCCCAGCATTTT

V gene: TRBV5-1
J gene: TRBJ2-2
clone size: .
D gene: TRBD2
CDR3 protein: CASSPSGPGELFF
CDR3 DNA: TGCGCCAGCAGCCCTAGCGGGCCCGGGGAGCTGTTTTTT

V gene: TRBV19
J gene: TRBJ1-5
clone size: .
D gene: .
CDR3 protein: CASSIQPQHF
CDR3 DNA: TGTGCCAGTAGTATCCAGCCCCAGCATTTT

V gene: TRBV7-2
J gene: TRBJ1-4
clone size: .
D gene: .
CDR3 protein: CASSPQVGDEKLFF
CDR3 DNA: TGTGCCAGCAGCCCCCAAGTCGGGGATGAAAAACTGTTTTTT

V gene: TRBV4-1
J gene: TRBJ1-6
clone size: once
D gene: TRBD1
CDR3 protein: CASSQDGYRGENSPLHF
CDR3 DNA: TGCGCCAGCAGCCAAGACGGGTACAGGGGTGAAAATTCACCCCTCCACTTT

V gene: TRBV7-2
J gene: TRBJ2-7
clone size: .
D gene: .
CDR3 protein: CASSWIVQTYEQYF
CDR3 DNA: TGTGCCAGCAGCTGGATCGTCCAAACCTACGAGCAGTACTTC

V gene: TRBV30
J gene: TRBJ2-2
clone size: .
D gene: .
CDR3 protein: CAWRNSGRKNGELFF
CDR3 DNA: TGTGCCTGGAGAAATAGTGGGCGTAAGAACGGGGAGCTGTTTTTT

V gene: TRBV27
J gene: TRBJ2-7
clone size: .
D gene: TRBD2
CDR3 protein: CASSPQGTSGSVWQYF
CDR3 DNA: TGTGCCAGCAGTCCTCAAGGGACTAGCGGGAGCGTCTGGCAGTACTTC

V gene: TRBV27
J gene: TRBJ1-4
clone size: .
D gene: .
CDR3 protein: CASSPKTPGRTSTNEKLFF
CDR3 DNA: TGTGCCAGCAGTCCGAAGACTCCGGGACGAACTTCAACTAATGAAAAACTGTTTTTT

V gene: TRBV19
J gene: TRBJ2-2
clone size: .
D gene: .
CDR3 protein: CATLKQGSTNTGELFF
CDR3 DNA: TGTGCCACCCTTAAACAGGGAAGCACGAACACCGGGGAGCTGTTTTTT

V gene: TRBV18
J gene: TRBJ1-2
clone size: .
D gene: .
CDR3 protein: CASSPPGNYGYTF
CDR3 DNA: TGTGCCAGCTCACCACCGGGAAACTATGGCTACACCTTC

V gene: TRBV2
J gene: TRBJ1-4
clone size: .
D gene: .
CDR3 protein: CASSEYSDNEKLFF
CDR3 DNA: TGTGCCAGCAGTGAGTACAGTGATAATGAAAAACTGTTTTTT

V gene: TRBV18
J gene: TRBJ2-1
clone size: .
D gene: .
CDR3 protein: CASSRLGAYNEQFF
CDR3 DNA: TGTGCCAGCTCACGACTAGGGGCATACAATGAGCAGTTCTTC

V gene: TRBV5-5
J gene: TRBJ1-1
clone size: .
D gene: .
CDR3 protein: CASSLVGLLNTEAFF
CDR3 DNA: TGTGCCAGCAGCTTGGTCGGCCTATTGAACACTGAAGCTTTCTTT

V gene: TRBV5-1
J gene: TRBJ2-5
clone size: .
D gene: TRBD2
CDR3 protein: CASSLLTSGLQETQYF
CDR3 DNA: TGCGCCAGCAGCTTGCTGACTAGCGGACTGCAAGAGACCCAGTACTTC

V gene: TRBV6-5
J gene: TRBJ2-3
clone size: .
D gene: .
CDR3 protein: CASARALPGTDTQYF
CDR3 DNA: TGTGCCAGCGCAAGGGCGTTACCCGGCACAGATACGCAGTATTTT

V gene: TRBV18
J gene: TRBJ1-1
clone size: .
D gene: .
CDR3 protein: CASSPMAAPNTEAFF
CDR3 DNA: TGTGCCAGCTCACCAATGGCAGCCCCGAACACTGAAGCTTTCTTT